The present TCR beta chain was sequenced within a study of shared clonotypes between healthy human individuals. Study-wide results and caveats: Naive subsets generally had larger estimated richness than memory subsets. At large depth, rarefaction still showed sorted-subset sequencing to be incomplete.

This clone was observed a single time. The antigen remains unidentified. As handled by the study authors: Sequence data from immunoSEQ were junction-only and lacked quality scores; consequently, filtering differed. Using immunoSEQ multiplex PCR, the repertoire was profiled, and TCRdb retains in-frame clones only, with some absent. V, J and clone size derive from that table, while D and trimming were established from the DNA sequence. This sample yields over a million clones, of which 95% to 99% are seen a single time; roughly 0.4% belongs to the top ten. Germline loops: CDR1 MNHNY, CDR2 SVGAGI (reference sequence). Trimming left V 0 bases short and J 0 bases short, with 10 bases between. The CDR3 sequence is 16 residues long. The donor population consisted of healthy HIV-negative adults with no recent acute infections or vaccinations.

The rearrangement uses TRBV6-6 and TRBJ2-3; the D is unclear. The sequence was obtained from a man aged 25-45 years in good health. The material sequenced was naive CD4+ T cells sorted from blood. Subset defined: CD45RA+ positively selected. The CDR3 region is CASSYSATTSTDTQYF. CDR3 nucleotides: TGTGCCAGCAGTTACTCCGCCACGACTAGCACAGATACGCAGTATTTT.